These 32 T cell receptor beta chains came from one sample sequenced in a study of blood T cells in healthy people across ages. A J-beta primer mix and a sample-barcoded 5' primer were used in a second PCR of about 6 to 12 cycles. Each CDR3 protein gets one entry after TCRdb re-called the 5' RACE reads with MiXCR. Of approximately 2,000,000 distinct CDR3 sequences detected, about 39% appear once; the ten largest clones hold 20% to 25%. What was sequenced was blood. Receptor source: a human donor in good health.

This clonotype was picked up a small number of times. This rearrangement joins TRBV11-2 to TRBJ2-3; D gene uncertain. V was shortened by 1 base and J by 4 bases, with 15 bases between the two germline ends. Germline CDR1 reads SGHAT; CDR2 reads FQNNGV. The CDR3 has 16 amino acids. In nucleotides, the CDR3 is TGTGCCAGCAGCTTAGGAATACGGGTGTTGGCAGATACGCAGTATTTT. Protein: CASSLGIRVLADTQYF.

V and J are TRBV12-3 or TRBV12-4 and TRBJ1-4; D possibly corresponds to TRBD1 (5 bases). There are 13 residues in the CDR3. Trimming cost V 3 bases and J 8 bases, with 10 bases left between them. CDR3 coding DNA: TGTGCCAGCAGTTTCCCCGGGGGGGAAAAACTGTTTTTT. Protein: CASSFPGGEKLFF.

The CDR3 DNA reads TGTGCCACCCAGGGGGGTATGAACACTGAAGCTTTCTTT. It translates to CATQGGMNTEAFF. V and J are TRBV6-2 or TRBV6-3 and TRBJ1-1, with TRBD1 matching 7 bases. Germline V lookup: CDR1 MNHEY, CDR2 SVGEGT. The CDR3 is 13 residues long. V lost 10 bases to trimming and J lost 0 bases; unmatched junction nucleotides: 5.

The rearrangement links TRBV28 to TRBJ2-7; TRBD1 agrees at 9 bases. Germline lookup yields CDR1 MDHEN and CDR2 SYDVKM. The CDR3 is 15 residues long. V dropped 2 bases and J dropped 4; count of bases not matched to a gene: 6. CDR3: CASSLVRDRVYEQYF. The DNA for the CDR3 is TGTGCCAGCAGTTTAGTCCGGGACAGGGTTTACGAGCAGTACTTC.

Points on this clonotype: Germline and junction disagree at one end, which may indicate a read error. The rearrangement links TRBV18 to TRBJ2-1; D perhaps matches TRBD1 (6 bases). The CDR3 extends over 13 amino acids. The germline CDR1 and CDR2 sequences are KGHSH and LQKENI. Written as DNA, the CDR3 is TGTGCCAGCTCCCCACGACAGGAGAATGAGCAGTTCTTC. It yields the protein CASSPRQENEQFF.

The V and J genes are TRBV12-3 or TRBV12-4 and TRBJ2-1; 8 bases line up with TRBD2. CDR3 size: 12 residues. V shed 6 bases, J shed 9 bases, and the junction held 4 bases outside the gene matches. CDR3 residues: CASRHRGGEQFF. In DNA form, the CDR3 reads TGTGCCAGCAGGCATCGGGGGGGTGAGCAGTTCTTC.

The chain recombines TRBV5-1 with TRBJ1-2; D perhaps matches TRBD1 (5 bases). The CDR3 spans 15 residues. CDR1 SGHRS and CDR2 YFSETQ come from the germline V gene. Trimming removed 0 bases from V and 3 bases from J, with 12 bases in between. The CDR3 loop is CASSLDPGLDYGYTF. CDR3 sequence (DNA): TGCGCCAGCAGCTTGGATCCGGGGCTGGACTATGGCTACACCTTC.

The genes are TRBV6-2 or TRBV6-3 and TRBJ1-5; tentatively, D is TRBD1 (5 bases). The V gene's germline CDR1 is MNHEY and CDR2 SVGEGT. V was clipped by 6 bases and J by 7 bases, with 16 bases between them. This CDR3 has 14 amino acids. CDR3 amino acids: CASRPPEGSQPQHF. The CDR3 coding sequence is TGTGCCAGCAGACCCCCGGAGGGGTCACAGCCCCAGCATTTT.

The chain joins TRBV15 to TRBJ2-1; D gene ambiguous. The V end lost 0 bases, the J end lost 7 bases, and 13 bases lay between the germline ends. In germline, CDR1 is LNHNV, CDR2 YYDKDF (reference sequence). The CDR3 covers 15 residues. CDR3 in amino acids: CATSRDWVNRNEQFF. The CDR3 DNA reads as TGTGCCACCAGCAGAGATTGGGTGAATAGGAATGAGCAGTTCTTC.

The CDR3 loop reads CASSQRGDPPADTQYF. CDR3 in DNA: TGTGCCAGCAGCCAGAGGGGGGACCCCCCGGCAGATACGCAGTATTTT. This sequence joins TRBV7-2 and TRBJ2-3, with D perhaps being TRBD1 or TRBD2 (6 bases each). CDR1 SGHTA and CDR2 FQGNSA come from the germline V gene. V was cut by 5 bases and J by 4 bases, with 19 bases left in between. The CDR3 loop spans 16 amino acids.

DNA for the CDR3: TGCGCCAGTGGGGAACTAGTGCGGGATACGCAGTATTTT. This translates into CASGELVRDTQYF. The chain employs TRBV5-1 and TRBJ2-3; possibly TRBD2 for D (5 bases). CDR3 length: 13 residues. Germline CDR1 SGHRS, CDR2 YFSETQ. V was shortened by 8 bases and J by 6 bases, with 16 bases between the two germline ends.

There are a few counts of this clonotype. J is TRBJ2-1 and V is TRBV20-1; 12 bases map to TRBD2. This CDR3 spans 18 amino acids. Germline CDR1 and CDR2: DFQATT and SNEGSKA (reference sequence). Trimming cost V 0 bases and J 3 bases; bases outside gene matches: 9. The CDR3 DNA is TGCAGTGCTAGAGATTTTTCCGGACTAGCGGGGAACTACAATGAGCAGTTCTTC. Translation: CSARDFSGLAGNYNEQFF.

This chain connects TRBV4-3 to TRBJ2-7; D is undetermined. The germline gives CDR1 LGHNA, CDR2 YSLEER. The germline V and J ends were trimmed by 2 bases and 0 bases, with 8 bases remaining between them. This CDR3 is 14 amino acids long. The CDR3 here is CASSQLVDSYEQYF. CDR3 sequence (DNA): TGCGCCAGCAGCCAATTGGTGGACTCCTACGAGCAGTACTTC.

This chain links TRBV7-9 with TRBJ2-7, with unresolved D. The J call may be wrong; the DNA end is better matched by TRBJ2-5. CDR1 is SEHNR, CDR2 FQNEAQ, per germline (reference sequence). The CDR3 covers 14 residues. The CDR3 here is CASSLPFNEETQYF. CDR3 coding DNA: TGTGCCAGCAGCTTACCCTTCAACGAAGAGACCCAGTACTTC.

This clonotype was seen a handful of times. The J gene is TRBJ1-2, the V gene TRBV30; D is perhaps TRBD1 (6 bases). Per the germline V gene, CDR1 is GTSNPN and CDR2 is SVGIG (reference sequence). This CDR3 comprises 16 residues. The V end was cut by 0 bases, the J end by 0 bases, with 14 bases between. The CDR3 DNA reads TGTGCCTGGAGTGTACCGGCAGGGGCGGCTAACTATGGCTACACCTTC. Its translation: CAWSVPAGAANYGYTF.

This clonotype was observed at least ten times. The chain couples TRBV7-8 to TRBJ1-2; 7 bases are a match to TRBD1. CDR3 length equals 15 residues. Per germline, CDR1 SGHVS and CDR2 FQNEAQ. The ends lost 1 base at V and 0 bases at J; junction bases unmatched: 2. CDR3 sequence reads: CASSLVGTANYGYTF. The CDR3 DNA reads as TGTGCCAGCAGCTTAGTTGGGACAGCTAACTATGGCTACACCTTC.

The chain couples TRBV10-3 to TRBJ2-1; 11 nucleotides match TRBD1. The CDR3 spans 16 residues. From germline, CDR1 is ENHRY and CDR2 SYGVKD. Trimming removed 8 bases from V and 7 bases from J; junction bases left unmatched: 13. The DNA for the CDR3 is TGTGCCATCGGCCCCCACCGGGACAGGGGGGCGAATGAGCAGTTCTTC. This translates into CAIGPHRDRGANEQFF.

The sample holds many counts of this clonotype. The J gene is TRBJ1-2, the V gene TRBV9, with D possibly being TRBD1 (5 bases). The CDR3 sequence is 13 residues long. CDR1 SGDLS and CDR2 YYNGEE come from the germline V gene. Trimming removed 5 bases from V and 5 bases from J, with 13 bases in between. The CDR3 nucleotides are TGTGCCAGCAGTGTTCGAGCAGGGTATGGCTACACCTTC. Protein product: CASSVRAGYGYTF.

For this clonotype: A junction boundary mismatches the germline segment, possibly from a read error. The chain carries TRBV4-3 and TRBJ2-1, with no clear D. CDR1 and CDR2 (germline): LGHNA, YSLEER. The CDR3 is 15 residues long. The CDR3 nucleotides are TGCGCCAGCAGCCAAGGTAGTAGCTCCCACAATGAGCAGTTCTTC. Translated: CASSQGSSSHNEQFF.

V gene TRBV28 combines with J gene TRBJ2-1; TRBD2 agrees at 12 bases. Germline trimming cut 2 bases from V and 9 bases from J; bases unmatched to any gene: 8. Germline CDR1 is MDHEN and CDR2 is SYDVKM. The CDR3 sequence is 16 residues long. The CDR3 coding sequence is TGTGCCAGCAGTTTACCTAGCGGGGGGGCCCTTGGTGAGCAGTTCTTC. It encodes CASSLPSGGALGEQFF. Full variable domain (rest looked up from reference TRBV28 and TRBJ2-1): DVKVTQSSRYLVKRTGEKVFLECVQDMDHENMFWYRQDPGLGLRLIYFSYDVKMKEKGDIPEGYSVSREKKERFSLILESASTNQTSMYLCASSLPSGGALGEQFFGPGTRLTVL.

This chain connects TRBV28 to TRBJ1-4, with 7 bases fitting TRBD1. The germline V gene encodes CDR1 MDHEN and CDR2 SYDVKM. V lost 5 bases, J lost 7 bases, and 10 bases stayed unmatched. The CDR3 is 15 amino acids. CDR3 amino acids: CASSLPGQPGEKLFF. The CDR3 region has the DNA TGTGCCAGCAGTCTTCCGGGACAGCCTGGTGAAAAACTGTTTTTT.

This chain links TRBV7-2 with TRBJ1-5; no firm D call. V was shortened by 0 bases and J by 2 bases, with 8 bases between the two germline ends. The CDR3 contains 15 residues. The germline V gene has CDR1 SGHTA and CDR2 FQGNSA. The CDR3 DNA follows: TGTGCCAGCAGCTTAGCGGGTTTACGCAATCAGCCCCAGCATTTT. Protein product: CASSLAGLRNQPQHF.

V is TRBV27 and J is TRBJ1-2, with TRBD1 matching 12 bases. Germline CDR1 is MNHEY and CDR2 is SMNVEV (reference sequence). The CDR3 is made up of 16 amino acids. V lost 2 bases to trimming and J lost 4 bases; unmatched junction nucleotides: 5. The CDR3, as DNA: TGTGCCAGCAGTTTAAGGGGGACAGGGGGCTCCTATGGCTACACCTTC. Encoded protein: CASSLRGTGGSYGYTF.

This clonotype was observed a few times. This chain connects TRBV11-3 to TRBJ2-2, with a weak D call TRBD2 (5 bases). V gave up 6 bases and J gave up 4 bases, with 12 bases separating them. This CDR3 spans 14 amino acids. Germline V CDR1 and CDR2: SGHNT, YENEEA. CDR3 protein: CASRLAGITGELFF. The CDR3 region has the DNA TGTGCCAGCAGGCTAGCCGGCATCACCGGGGAGCTGTTTTTT.

The chain carries TRBV28 and TRBJ2-5; unclear D gene. This CDR3 region has 16 residues. V dropped 3 bases and J dropped 5 bases, with 19 bases sitting between them. Germline-derived CDR1 and CDR2 are MDHEN and SYDVKM. As DNA, the CDR3 is TGTGCCAGCAGTTTTATAGGACCCCGAGGCAGTGAGACCCAGTACTTC. Translation: CASSFIGPRGSETQYF.

J is TRBJ2-1 and V is TRBV27; D is possibly TRBD1 or TRBD2 (6 bases each). The CDR3 runs to 14 residues. V was pared by 6 bases and J by 8 bases, with 17 bases between. Germline-derived CDR1 and CDR2 are MNHEY and SMNVEV (reference sequence). The CDR3 region has the DNA TGTGCCAGCAGGCAATTATCGAGGGGGGATGAGCAGTTCTTC. The encoded protein is CASRQLSRGDEQFF.

The genes are TRBV15 and TRBJ1-1, with unresolved D. The CDR3 has 11 residues. Deletions cut 5 bases from V and 2 bases from J, with 3 bases between. CDR1 LNHNV and CDR2 YYDKDF come from the germline V gene (reference sequence). As DNA, the CDR3 is TGTGCCACCAGCCATAACACTGAAGCTTTCTTT. This codes for CATSHNTEAFF.

V usage is TRBV29-1 and J usage is TRBJ2-2; a possible D gene is TRBD2 (6 bases). V was clipped by 6 bases and J by 3 bases, with 11 bases between them. The CDR3 length is 13 residues. Germline lookup yields CDR1 SQVTM and CDR2 ANQGSEA. As DNA, the CDR3 is TGCAGCGTAGGGGCGGGATACACCGGGGAGCTGTTTTTT. This encodes CSVGAGYTGELFF.

The chain has TRBV14 and TRBJ2-4; D is undetermined. Germline V gene sequence: CDR1 SGHDN, CDR2 FVKESK. The CDR3 is 12 amino acids. V was pared by 2 bases and J by 7 bases, with 6 bases between. In DNA form, the CDR3 reads TGTGCCAGCAGCCAAAATGGGAACATTCAGTACTTC. Translated, it gives CASSQNGNIQYF.

This clonotype was detected a few times. J is TRBJ2-7 and V is TRBV4-1; weak D call: TRBD1 (6 bases). The V gene's germline CDR1 is MGHRA and CDR2 YSYEKL. V dropped 1 base and J dropped 0 bases, with 25 bases sitting between them. This CDR3 is 20 amino acids long. The DNA for the CDR3 is TGCGCCAGCAGCCAAGCTTGGTCCACAGGGCCAACCCAGAGCTCCTACGAGCAGTACTTC. It is translated as CASSQAWSTGPTQSSYEQYF.

The genes are TRBV6-2 or TRBV6-3 and TRBJ1-2; 11 bases are shared with TRBD1. The CDR3 runs 14 residues. With V trimmed by 9 bases and J by 3 bases, 6 bases remained unmatched. CDR1 is MNHEY and CDR2 is SVGEGT in the germline V gene. The CDR3 DNA is TGTGCCAGTCGGGACAGGGGGTTGGACTATGGCTACACCTTC. Translating it yields CASRDRGLDYGYTF.

The chain uses TRBV6-5 and TRBJ1-4; D unresolved. With 2 bases removed from V and 6 bases from J, the gap between germline ends came to 10 bases. Germline V gene lookup returns CDR1 MNHEY and CDR2 SVGAGI. The CDR3 has 14 residues. The CDR3 protein is CASSYTTNDEKLFF. CDR3 coding DNA: TGTGCCAGCAGTTACACCACCAACGATGAAAAACTGTTTTTT.